The rows below give T cell receptor beta chains drawn from one sample of a study of beta chain features in type 1 diabetes. Clones were read by immunoSEQ multiplex PCR, and TCRdb kept only the in-frame ones, dropping some. The sample shows 630,000 or so clones, over 12% of them seen only once. Sequenced: naive CD4+ T cells from blood. These receptors were collected from a man aged 18-30 years with type 1 diabetes. Both conserved end residues are part of each CDR3. Fields, in order: CDR3 protein, CDR3 DNA, V gene, clone size, CDR3 length, J gene, D gene. A D gene is named only where the DNA matches it firmly. Size is stated for part of the rows, as once, few or many counts, or as a class when the clone is expanded.

cdr3_aa: CASSEWPDQPQHF
cdr3_nt: TGTGCCAGCAGTGAATGGCCCGATCAGCCCCAGCATTTT
v_call: TRBV25-1
clone_size: -
cdr3_length: 13
j_call: TRBJ1-5
d_call: -

cdr3_aa: CASSFQYQETQYF
cdr3_nt: TGCGCCAGCAGCTTCCAGTACCAAGAGACCCAGTACTTC
v_call: TRBV5-1
clone_size: -
cdr3_length: 13
j_call: TRBJ2-5
d_call: -

cdr3_aa: CASRYGAGTRQLEQYF
cdr3_nt: TGTGCCAGCCGCTACGGGGCTGGGACACGCCAACTCGAGCAGTACTTC
v_call: TRBV28
clone_size: -
cdr3_length: 16
j_call: TRBJ2-7
d_call: -

cdr3_aa: CAWTIGAGSYNEQFF
cdr3_nt: TGTGCCTGGACAATTGGGGCGGGTTCCTACAATGAGCAGTTCTTC
v_call: TRBV30
clone_size: -
cdr3_length: 15
j_call: TRBJ2-1
d_call: -

cdr3_aa: CASSRFPDSNQPQHF
cdr3_nt: TGCGCCAGCAGCCGGTTTCCAGATAGCAATCAGCCCCAGCATTTT
v_call: TRBV5-1
clone_size: few
cdr3_length: 15
j_call: TRBJ1-5
d_call: -

cdr3_aa: CASSPGVLQSKNIQYF
cdr3_nt: TGTGCCAGCAGCCCCGGCGTCCTGCAATCCAAAAACATTCAGTACTTC
v_call: TRBV5-6
clone_size: -
cdr3_length: 16
j_call: TRBJ2-4
d_call: -

cdr3_aa: CASSPDKGWTGELFF
cdr3_nt: TGCGCCAGCAGCCCCGACAAAGGGTGGACCGGGGAGCTGTTTTTT
v_call: TRBV23-1
clone_size: -
cdr3_length: 15
j_call: TRBJ2-2
d_call: -

cdr3_aa: CASSFSVSSYGYTF
cdr3_nt: TGTGCCAGCAGTTTCAGCGTCAGCAGCTATGGCTACACCTTC
v_call: TRBV28
clone_size: -
cdr3_length: 14
j_call: TRBJ1-2
d_call: -

cdr3_aa: CASSPTANTGELFF
cdr3_nt: TGTGCCAGCAGTCCGACAGCCAACACCGGGGAGCTGTTTTTT
v_call: TRBV2
clone_size: -
cdr3_length: 14
j_call: TRBJ2-2
d_call: -

cdr3_aa: CASSLGQLNYGYTF
cdr3_nt: TGCGCCAGCAGCTTGGGACAGCTTAACTATGGCTACACCTTC
v_call: TRBV5-1
clone_size: few
cdr3_length: 14
j_call: TRBJ1-2
d_call: -

cdr3_aa: CAWSGGDIQYF
cdr3_nt: TGTGCCTGGAGTGGCGGGGACATTCAGTACTTC
v_call: TRBV30
clone_size: -
cdr3_length: 11
j_call: TRBJ2-4
d_call: -

cdr3_aa: CALTKSSYNSPLHF
cdr3_nt: TGTGCCTTGACAAAGAGCTCCTATAATTCACCCCTCCACTTT
v_call: TRBV30
clone_size: -
cdr3_length: 14
j_call: TRBJ1-6
d_call: -

cdr3_aa: CASSLSAMTDTQYF
cdr3_nt: TGTGCCAGCAGCTTATCGGCCATGACAGATACGCAGTATTTT
v_call: TRBV7-9
clone_size: once
cdr3_length: 14
j_call: TRBJ2-3
d_call: -

cdr3_aa: CASSFEMEGYTF
cdr3_nt: TGTGCCAGCAGCTTTGAGATGGAGGGCTACACCTTC
v_call: TRBV7-9
clone_size: -
cdr3_length: 12
j_call: TRBJ1-2
d_call: -

cdr3_aa: CSVDPQLNTEAFF
cdr3_nt: TGCAGCGTTGACCCCCAGCTGAACACTGAAGCTTTCTTT
v_call: TRBV29-1
clone_size: few
cdr3_length: 13
j_call: TRBJ1-1
d_call: -

cdr3_aa: CASRRTGTSGSVTGELFF
cdr3_nt: TGCGCCAGCAGACGTACTGGGACTAGCGGGTCGGTCACCGGGGAGCTGTTTTTT
v_call: TRBV10-2
clone_size: once
cdr3_length: 18
j_call: TRBJ2-2
d_call: TRBD2

cdr3_aa: CASSALVAGEKLFF
cdr3_nt: TGTGCCAGCAGCGCTCTGGTAGCCGGGGAAAAACTGTTTTTT
v_call: TRBV5-6
clone_size: few
cdr3_length: 14
j_call: TRBJ1-4
d_call: -

cdr3_aa: CAWSTGSYEQYF
cdr3_nt: TGTGCCTGGAGTACAGGGTCCTACGAGCAGTACTTC
v_call: TRBV30
clone_size: -
cdr3_length: 12
j_call: TRBJ2-7
d_call: -

cdr3_aa: CASSLARGIETQYF
cdr3_nt: TGTGCCAGCAGCTTGGCTCGGGGTATCGAGACCCAGTACTTC
v_call: TRBV5-6
clone_size: -
cdr3_length: 14
j_call: TRBJ2-5
d_call: -

cdr3_aa: CASSLDFWAQEETQYF
cdr3_nt: TGTGCCAGCAGCTTGGACTTTTGGGCCCAAGAAGAGACCCAGTACTTC
v_call: TRBV5-6
clone_size: -
cdr3_length: 16
j_call: TRBJ2-5
d_call: -

cdr3_aa: CASSLVATSTDTQYF
cdr3_nt: TGTGCCAGCAGCTTAGTAGCGACCAGCACAGATACGCAGTATTTT
v_call: TRBV7-2
clone_size: -
cdr3_length: 15
j_call: TRBJ2-3
d_call: -

cdr3_aa: CASSSGQGAETQYF
cdr3_nt: TGTGCCAGCAGCTCGGGACAGGGGGCAGAGACCCAGTACTTC
v_call: TRBV7-9
clone_size: few
cdr3_length: 14
j_call: TRBJ2-5
d_call: TRBD1

cdr3_aa: CASSLTGGPETQYF
cdr3_nt: TGTGCCAGCAGCTTAACGGGGGGGCCCGAGACCCAGTACTTC
v_call: TRBV7-3
clone_size: -
cdr3_length: 14
j_call: TRBJ2-5
d_call: -

cdr3_aa: CASSQGVLGGTGELFF
cdr3_nt: TGCGCCAGCAGCCAAGGTGTTTTGGGGGGAACCGGGGAGCTGTTTTTT
v_call: TRBV4-1
clone_size: few
cdr3_length: 16
j_call: TRBJ2-2
d_call: -

cdr3_aa: CASSIGQGLYGYTF
cdr3_nt: TGTGCCAGCAGCATCGGACAGGGCCTCTATGGCTACACCTTC
v_call: TRBV11-2
clone_size: -
cdr3_length: 14
j_call: TRBJ1-2
d_call: TRBD1

cdr3_aa: CASRKQGSSETQYF
cdr3_nt: TGTGCCAGCAGGAAACAGGGTTCGAGTGAGACCCAGTACTTC
v_call: TRBV6-5
clone_size: few
cdr3_length: 14
j_call: TRBJ2-5
d_call: -

cdr3_aa: CASSATGRAEYEQFF
cdr3_nt: TGTGCCAGCAGCGCGACTGGACGAGCGGAGTATGAGCAGTTCTTC
v_call: TRBV9
clone_size: once
cdr3_length: 15
j_call: TRBJ2-1
d_call: -

cdr3_aa: CASSPYRDSGAGELFF
cdr3_nt: TGCGCCAGCAGCCCCTATCGGGACAGCGGCGCCGGGGAGCTGTTTTTT
v_call: TRBV5-1
clone_size: few
cdr3_length: 16
j_call: TRBJ2-2
d_call: TRBD1

cdr3_aa: CAWSMVYQREAFF
cdr3_nt: TGTGCCTGGAGTATGGTCTATCAACGAGAGGCTTTCTTT
v_call: TRBV30
clone_size: -
cdr3_length: 13
j_call: TRBJ1-1
d_call: -

cdr3_aa: CASSLDGNYGYTF
cdr3_nt: TGTGCCAGCAGCTTGGACGGGAACTATGGCTACACCTTC
v_call: TRBV5-8
clone_size: few
cdr3_length: 13
j_call: TRBJ1-2
d_call: -

cdr3_aa: CASSPAPTSGRTEQYF
cdr3_nt: TGTGCCAGCAGTCCAGCCCCGACTAGCGGGAGAACCGAGCAGTACTTC
v_call: TRBV27
clone_size: -
cdr3_length: 16
j_call: TRBJ2-7
d_call: TRBD2

cdr3_aa: CASSPGGLGAGELFF
cdr3_nt: TGTGCCAGCAGCCCCGGGGGCCTCGGGGCCGGGGAGCTGTTTTTT
v_call: TRBV9
clone_size: -
cdr3_length: 15
j_call: TRBJ2-2
d_call: -

cdr3_aa: CASSARLAGEVFTGELFF
cdr3_nt: TGTGCCAGCAGCGCCAGACTAGCGGGGGAGGTATTCACCGGGGAGCTGTTTTTT
v_call: TRBV9
clone_size: -
cdr3_length: 18
j_call: TRBJ2-2
d_call: TRBD2

cdr3_aa: CASSSVGGADTQYF
cdr3_nt: TGTGCCAGCAGCTCCGTAGGGGGCGCGGATACGCAGTATTTT
v_call: TRBV2
clone_size: few
cdr3_length: 14
j_call: TRBJ2-3
d_call: TRBD1

cdr3_aa: CASGGKQGREQYF
cdr3_nt: TGTGCCAGCGGAGGAAAGCAGGGCCGCGAGCAGTACTTC
v_call: TRBV5-4
clone_size: few
cdr3_length: 13
j_call: TRBJ2-7
d_call: -

cdr3_aa: CASSLSPGSYGYTF
cdr3_nt: TGTGCCAGCAGTTTATCGCCGGGGAGCTATGGCTACACCTTC
v_call: TRBV27
clone_size: few
cdr3_length: 14
j_call: TRBJ1-2
d_call: -

cdr3_aa: CASNDLPEEGFSPLHF
cdr3_nt: TGTGCCAGCAACGACCTTCCGGAGGAGGGGTTTTCACCCCTCCACTTT
v_call: TRBV5-6
clone_size: few
cdr3_length: 16
j_call: TRBJ1-6
d_call: -

cdr3_aa: CASSQVPAAGINYGYTF
cdr3_nt: TGCGCCAGCAGCCAAGTTCCTGCAGCAGGGATCAACTATGGCTACACCTTC
v_call: TRBV4-1
clone_size: few
cdr3_length: 17
j_call: TRBJ1-2
d_call: -

cdr3_aa: CASSYGSGRGGELFF
cdr3_nt: TGTGCCAGCAGTTACGGTAGCGGGAGGGGTGGGGAGCTGTTTTTT
v_call: TRBV6-5
clone_size: -
cdr3_length: 15
j_call: TRBJ2-2
d_call: TRBD2

cdr3_aa: CSVRRQAENTEAFF
cdr3_nt: TGCAGCGTTCGCAGACAGGCGGAGAACACTGAAGCTTTCTTT
v_call: TRBV29-1
clone_size: few
cdr3_length: 14
j_call: TRBJ1-1
d_call: -

cdr3_aa: CASTTVQETQYF
cdr3_nt: TGTGCCAGCACGACGGTACAAGAGACCCAGTACTTC
v_call: TRBV6-1
clone_size: -
cdr3_length: 12
j_call: TRBJ2-5
d_call: -

cdr3_aa: CAWSVPGVGYGYTF
cdr3_nt: TGTGCCTGGAGTGTACCTGGGGTCGGCTATGGCTACACCTTC
v_call: TRBV30
clone_size: few
cdr3_length: 14
j_call: TRBJ1-2
d_call: -

cdr3_aa: CAITRSAGENTGELFF
cdr3_nt: TGTGCCATCACTAGAAGCGCGGGAGAGAACACCGGGGAGCTGTTTTTT
v_call: TRBV6-6
clone_size: -
cdr3_length: 16
j_call: TRBJ2-2
d_call: TRBD2

cdr3_aa: CASSTGGLSRGYTF
cdr3_nt: TGTGCCAGCAGTACCGGGGGACTATCGAGGGGCTACACCTTC
v_call: TRBV25-1
clone_size: few
cdr3_length: 14
j_call: TRBJ1-2
d_call: -